This entry concerns a single T cell receptor (beta chain). No antigen is known for it. The sample holds no much larger clone one base away, and base qualities are not on file. The immunoSEQ hsTCRbeta Kit was used to sequence TCR beta CDR3 regions from DNA. The study's processing was this. The ImmunoSEQ Analyzer was used to analyse the TCR sequencing data. T cell clonality was defined as 1 minus Pielou's evenness computed on productive rearrangements. T cell diversity was measured with the inverse Simpson index on productive templates. T cell density was TCR beta template counts normalized to usable DNA, estimated by amplifying and sequencing housekeeping genes. Two-sided Kruskal-Wallis tests were used to compare TCR metrics between histologic stages. TCRdb re-hosts the immuneACCESS table, in-frame sequences only. Its copies lack some clones; in the studies checked, an unresolved V gene accounts for under half of them, and the cause for the rest is not known. That table is the source of V, J and clone size, and D and trimming were worked out from the DNA. Here the sample has over 7,000 clones; around 80% occur a single time. Of the sample, 2.7% is held by the ten largest clones.

Resection was performed on patients in Japan or China between the mid-2010s and the late 2010s. Two lung cancer pathologists independently reviewed H&E slides to confirm the histologic diagnosis of every case. Premalignant or tumor cells were enriched for nucleic acid extraction by macro-dissection performed after pathologic assessment. DNA was isolated from FFPE tissue using the AllPrep DNA/RNA FFPE Kit. This sample is drawn from a study of immune evolution from preneoplasia to lung adenocarcinoma (dated by TCRdb to the early 2020s). Concerning the study at large: HLA loss of heterozygosity was seen in roughly 7%, 15% and 33% of AIS, MIA and ADC lesions, and in no AAH lesions. Whole exome sequencing and methylation data from the same cohort of nodules were integrated with the immune data. The study profiled immune contexture across lung adenocarcinoma precursors and invasive adenocarcinoma using immune gene expression, TCR sequencing and multiplex immunofluorescence. In total, the cohort included 53 patients with pulmonary nodules, all of whom underwent surgical resection. Class I HLA alleles were inferred from exome data with POLYSOLVER, and allele-specific HLA loss was detected with LOHHLA. Resected precursor lesions (AAH, AIS, MIA) and invasive adenocarcinomas were compared against paired morphologically normal lung tissue. Sample size was based on specimen availability rather than a prior power calculation. It was reported in the study that approximately 100 samples were used for TCR sequencing. A total of approximately 56 patients contributed TCR sequencing data.

What the work shows at the level of the full study, not this receptor alone: Because all patients were from Japan and China, applicability to Western populations was uncertain. Compared with EGFR-mutant or double wild-type lesions, KRAS-mutant nodules had the highest T cell clonality. The findings reflected association rather than direct causation, and larger cohorts with long-term follow-up and longitudinal biopsies were considered necessary. The highest clonality was observed in normal lung, whereas higher T cell density and diversity but lower clonality appeared to be present in later-stage lesions. Top T cell clone frequencies were highest in normal lung and appeared to decrease progressively from AAH through AIS, MIA and invasive adenocarcinoma.

What was sequenced was FFPE invasive lung adenocarcinoma tissue. The cell subset or site label on this specimen signifies: frankly invasive lung adenocarcinoma (ADC). The receptor was derived from a person aged 40 to 50 with lung adenocarcinoma.

The CDR3 corresponds to CASRAADTDTQYF. The DNA sequence is as follows: TGTGCCAGCAGGGCAGCCGACACAGATACGCAGTATTTT. The rearranged segments are TRBV7-3 and TRBJ2-3; the D gene assignment is ambiguous. The CDR3 runs 13 residues from the cysteine to the phenylalanine. Here the CDR3 DNA is all that survives: 39 bases in frame from base 1. From the germline V gene, CDR1 is SGHTA and CDR2 is FQGTGA. The junction carries 9 bases between V and J, which are trimmed by 6 bases and 2 bases respectively.